This TCR beta chain was profiled in a study of T-cell reconstitution after alpha-beta-depleted transplantation in children. Study-level points and caveats: Surviving recipient T cells and thymic progenitors accounted for the high day-60 TCRbeta diversity observed in some patients. About two months after transplant, alpha-beta T cells reportedly came from several hundred expanded graft clones. A year post-transplant, T-cell counts and diversity derived mostly from newly produced T cells.

The V end was cut by 3 bases, the J end by 5 bases, with 7 bases between. The V gene's germline CDR1 is SQVTM and CDR2 ANQGSEA. The CDR3 is 11 amino acids. Points on this clonotype: Its antigen remains unknown.

Using unique molecular identifiers, the investigators prepared the TCRbeta library. TCRdb reprocessed the PCR reads via MiXCR and lists one record per CDR3 protein. The table has almost 600,000 distinct CDR3 sequences, more than 20% seen once. Specimen: PBMCs, collected before TCRalphabeta/CD19-depleted stem cell transplant. This clonotype was sampled from a boy in the first two years of life with Wiskott-Aldrich syndrome, due to receive a stem cell transplant. The chain employs TRBV29-1 and TRBJ2-5, with D possibly matching TRBD2 (5 bases). DNA for the CDR3: TGCAGCGTTGACGAGCGGGAGACCCAGTACTTC. This translates into CSVDERETQYF. The full variable domain, completed using reference TRBV29-1 and TRBJ2-5, is SAVISQKPSRDICQRGTSLTIQCQVDSQVTMMFWYRQQPGQSLTLIATANQGSEATYESGFVIDKFPISRPNLTFSTLTVSNMSPEDSSIYLCSVDERETQYFGPGTRLLVL.